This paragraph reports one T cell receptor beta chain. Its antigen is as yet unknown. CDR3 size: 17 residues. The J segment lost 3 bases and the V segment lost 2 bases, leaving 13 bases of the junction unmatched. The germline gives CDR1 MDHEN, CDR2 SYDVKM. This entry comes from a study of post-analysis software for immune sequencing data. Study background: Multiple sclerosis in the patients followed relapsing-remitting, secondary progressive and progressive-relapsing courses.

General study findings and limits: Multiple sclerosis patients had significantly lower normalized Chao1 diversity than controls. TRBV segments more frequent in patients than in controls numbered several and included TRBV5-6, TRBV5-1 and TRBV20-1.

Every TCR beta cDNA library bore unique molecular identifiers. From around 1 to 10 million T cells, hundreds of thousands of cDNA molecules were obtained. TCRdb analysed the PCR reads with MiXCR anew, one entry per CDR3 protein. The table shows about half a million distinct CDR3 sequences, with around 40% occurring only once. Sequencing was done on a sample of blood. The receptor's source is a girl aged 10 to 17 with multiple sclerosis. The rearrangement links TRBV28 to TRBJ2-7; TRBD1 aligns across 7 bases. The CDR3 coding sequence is TGTGCCAGCAGTTTAAAGGTCCCGACAGGGAGCGGCTACGAGCAGTACTTC. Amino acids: CASSLKVPTGSGYEQYF. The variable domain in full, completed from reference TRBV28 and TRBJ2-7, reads DVKVTQSSRYLVKRTGEKVFLECVQDMDHENMFWYRQDPGLGLRLIYFSYDVKMKEKGDIPEGYSVSREKKERFSLILESASTNQTSMYLCASSLKVPTGSGYEQYFGPGTRLTVT.